This T cell receptor beta chain was documented in a study of long-term antiretroviral therapy in people with HIV. Study outcomes and limitations: It was observed that HIV repertoires exhibited narrower CDR3 length ranges than controls.

V was cut by 7 bases and J by 1 base, with 15 bases left in between. The CDR3 length is 15 residues. Germline V gene data show CDR1 as LGHNT and CDR2 as FRNRAP. Running of the v3.0 immunoSEQ assay took place at survey level. Sequencing was intended to reach about 40,000-55,000 T-cell genomes per sample. The protocol was immunoSEQ multiplex PCR, while the TCRdb copy is restricted to in-frame clones and leaves out a portion. The repertoire holds under 20,000 clones, with 80% as singletons. HIV-positive participants all received treatment in the United States. Note on this clone: The antigen remains unidentified.

The chain joins TRBV12-5 to TRBJ2-3; D may be TRBD2 (6 bases). This TCR came from a woman between 40 and 50 years old with HIV. The specimen comprised unsorted PBMCs, sampled 0.2 years after starting antiretroviral therapy. The CDR3 nucleotides are TGTGCTAGTGCCCTGGGGACTCACCGCACAGATACGCAGTATTTT. Translation: CASALGTHRTDTQYF.